The next 13 T cell receptor beta chains were all read from a single sample in a study of blood T cells in healthy people across ages (dated by TCRdb to between 2014 and 2017). Library generation was performed with 5' RACE. Sequencing was performed on an Illumina HiSeq 2500. A second PCR of about 6 to 11 cycles was performed with a sample-barcoded 5' primer and a J-beta primer mix. TCRdb redid the processing of the public reads, applying fastp at Q25 and MiXCR, and retained in-frame beta chains. Rows matching on CDR3 protein sequence are summarized as one entry with the most common DNA and genes. The sample table records 1.6 million or so distinct CDR3 sequences; 30% to 40% of these occur just once. Jointly, the top ten make up approximately 11% of the sample. The sequenced sample consisted of blood. These receptors all come from a woman in her 30s in good health.

This chain uses TRBV27 with TRBJ2-7; TRBD1 agrees at 7 bases. The CDR3 sequence is 13 residues long. CDR1 is MNHEY, CDR2 SMNVEV, per germline (reference sequence). V was clipped by 5 bases and J by 8 bases; unmatched bases: 9. The CDR3 reads CASSEGQSFKQYF. DNA for the CDR3: TGTGCCAGCAGTGAGGGACAGTCCTTTAAGCAGTACTTC.

The table lists this clonotype with a few counts. V gene TRBV6-2 or TRBV6-3 combines with J gene TRBJ2-5, with D possibly TRBD1 on 6 matching bases. Trimming removed 3 bases from V and 6 bases from J, with 20 bases in between. This CDR3 region has 16 residues. Looked up from germline, CDR1 is MNHEY and CDR2 is SVGEGT. DNA of the CDR3: TGTGCCAGCAGTTATGTCCTCGGCAGGGGAAGGAAGACCCAGTACTTC. This translates into CASSYVLGRGRKTQYF.

In this sample, this clonotype turned up many times. The chain has TRBV5-1 and TRBJ1-2; possibly TRBD1 for D (5 bases). V was pared by 7 bases and J by 8 bases, with 18 bases between. Germline V gives CDR1 SGHRS, CDR2 YFSETQ. There are 13 residues in the CDR3. CDR3 in amino acids: CASAPLQGYGYTF. DNA for the CDR3: TGCGCCAGCGCCCCCCTCCAGGGATACGGCTACACCTTC.

This clonotype came up a few times. The chain uses TRBV10-3 and TRBJ1-1; no clear D gene. The CDR3 is 13 residues long. The V gene's germline CDR1 is ENHRY and CDR2 SYGVKD. The germline V and J ends were trimmed by 0 bases and 10 bases, with 12 bases remaining between them. As DNA, the CDR3 is TGTGCCATCAGTGAGTCAACCGCGGCGGGAGCTTTCTTT. Protein: CAISESTAAGAFF.

The chain employs TRBV20-1 and TRBJ2-7, with 8 bases that match TRBD1. Per the germline V gene, CDR1 is DFQATT and CDR2 is SNEGSKA (reference sequence). V dropped 6 bases and J dropped 2; count of bases not matched to a gene: 6. The CDR3 runs to 13 residues. DNA for the CDR3: TGCAGTGCCCTGGGACAGGCCCCCTACGAGCAGTACTTC. As protein: CSALGQAPYEQYF.

This chain joins TRBV28 and TRBJ2-7; 11 bases are shared with TRBD2. V trimming: 4 bases; J trimming: 3 bases; junction bases outside the gene matches: 8. The CDR3 runs to 16 residues. CDR1 MDHEN and CDR2 SYDVKM come from the germline V gene. DNA of the CDR3: TGTGCCAGCAGTTCCTCGACTAGCGGGACTTACTACGAGCAGTACTTC. Translating it yields CASSSSTSGTYYEQYF.

A few counts support this clonotype. The chain is built from TRBV7-8 and TRBJ2-3; TRBD2 might be the D (6 bases). The CDR3 is 15 residues long. V dropped 6 bases and J dropped 0 bases, with 13 bases sitting between them. The germline V gene has CDR1 SGHVS and CDR2 FQNEAQ. In nucleotides, the CDR3 is TGTGCCAGCAGTAAGGGGCTAGCGAGCACAGATACGCAGTATTTT. Its protein product is CASSKGLASTDTQYF.

The J gene is TRBJ2-7, the V gene TRBV27; D is undetermined. There are 12 residues in the CDR3. Germline loops: CDR1 MNHEY, CDR2 SMNVEV (reference sequence). The V end was cut by 9 bases, the J end by 2 bases, with 11 bases between. For the CDR3, the DNA is TGTGCCAGTCGACGGACCCCCTACGAGCAGTACTTC. This sequence encodes CASRRTPYEQYF.

This clonotype was seen a few times. This rearrangement joins TRBV5-3 to TRBJ2-5; D call uncertain. TRBV5-3 is noted as an ORF with a role that remains uncertain. V dropped 4 bases and J dropped 3 bases, with 13 bases sitting between them. This CDR3 region has 14 residues. The CDR3 region is CARSPRRSEETQYF. The CDR3, as DNA: TGTGCCAGAAGCCCAAGACGAAGCGAAGAGACCCAGTACTTC.

This clonotype was found many times. This chain connects TRBV27 to TRBJ2-3; D is possibly TRBD1 (6 bases). V was shortened by 6 bases and J by 6 bases, with 13 bases between the two germline ends. CDR1 MNHEY and CDR2 SMNVEV come from the germline V gene (reference sequence). This CDR3 contains 13 residues. CDR3 DNA: TGTGCCAGCAGCCCCTCGAGGGGGGATACGCAGTATTTT. Encoded protein: CASSPSRGDTQYF.

This chain uses TRBV5-8 with TRBJ2-1, with 9 bases identical to TRBD2. Looked up from germline, CDR1 is SGHTS and CDR2 is YDEGEE. V trimming: 5 bases; J trimming: 2 bases; junction bases outside the gene matches: 5. The CDR3 length is 15 residues. CDR3 in DNA: TGTGCCAGCAGACCTCTAGCGGGGCCCTACAATGAGCAGTTCTTC. Translating gives CASRPLAGPYNEQFF.

This chain links TRBV18 with TRBJ1-1; D is undetermined. Trimming shortened V by 5 bases and J by 3 bases, and 13 bases separated the two germline ends. Germline V CDR1 and CDR2: KGHSH, LQKENI. This CDR3 contains 14 residues. As DNA, the CDR3 is TGTGCCAGCTCATTCATGGGAACGGACACTGAAGCTTTCTTT. Its protein is CASSFMGTDTEAFF.

The chain employs TRBV27 and TRBJ1-2; D remains unclear. Looked up from germline, CDR1 is MNHEY and CDR2 is SMNVEV (reference sequence). This CDR3 comprises 15 residues. The germline V and J ends were trimmed by 4 bases and 7 bases, with 19 bases remaining between them. In nucleotides, the CDR3 is TGTGCCAGCAGTTCAGCCCCCGGTTCTGGGTTTGGCTACACCTTC. It specifies CASSSAPGSGFGYTF.